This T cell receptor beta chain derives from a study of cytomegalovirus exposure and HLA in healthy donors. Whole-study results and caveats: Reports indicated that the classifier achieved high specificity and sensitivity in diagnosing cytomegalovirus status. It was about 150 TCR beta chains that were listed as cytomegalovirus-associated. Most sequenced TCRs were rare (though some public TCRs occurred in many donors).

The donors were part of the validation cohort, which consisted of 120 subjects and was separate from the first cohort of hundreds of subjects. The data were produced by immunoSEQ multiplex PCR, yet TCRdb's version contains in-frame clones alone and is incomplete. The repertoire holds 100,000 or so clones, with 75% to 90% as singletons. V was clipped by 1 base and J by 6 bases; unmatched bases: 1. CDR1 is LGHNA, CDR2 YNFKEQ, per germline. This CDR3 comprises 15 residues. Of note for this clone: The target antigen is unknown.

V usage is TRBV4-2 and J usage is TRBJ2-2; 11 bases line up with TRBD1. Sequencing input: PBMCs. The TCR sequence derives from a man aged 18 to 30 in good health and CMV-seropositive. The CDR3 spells CASSQGTGGAGELFF. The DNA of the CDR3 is TGTGCCAGCAGCCAAGGGACAGGGGGCGCCGGGGAGCTGTTTTTT.